The entry below gives a single TCR beta chain sequence along with its context. Authors' analysis steps: Counts of nucleated cells, estimated from reference gene primer amplification, were obtained. Measured with immunoSEQ multiplex PCR; TCRdb has only the in-frame clones, and not every one. D and trimming were read from the DNA, whereas the V and J calls and clone size are those reported in that table. The data show around 110,000 clones, approximately 87% seen once. CDR1 and CDR2 from the germline V gene are SGHTA and FQGNSA. The CDR3 spans 12 residues. With 5 bases removed from V and 9 bases from J, the gap between germline ends came to 11 bases. The data are from a study of blood T cell repertoires in COVID-19. Study information: Donors in the United States, Italy and Spain gave samples during acute or convalescent COVID-19. T cells, B-cell-depleted T cells, or PBMCs supplied cDNA or gDNA.

The TCR sequence derives from a young man with acute or convalescent COVID-19. This chain uses TRBV7-2 with TRBJ2-1; perhaps TRBD2 as D (5 bases). Sequences were obtained from peripheral blood. CDR3 in amino acids: CASSLRGSEQFF. The CDR3 DNA reads TGTGCCAGCAGCCTACGGGGTTCTGAGCAGTTCTTC.